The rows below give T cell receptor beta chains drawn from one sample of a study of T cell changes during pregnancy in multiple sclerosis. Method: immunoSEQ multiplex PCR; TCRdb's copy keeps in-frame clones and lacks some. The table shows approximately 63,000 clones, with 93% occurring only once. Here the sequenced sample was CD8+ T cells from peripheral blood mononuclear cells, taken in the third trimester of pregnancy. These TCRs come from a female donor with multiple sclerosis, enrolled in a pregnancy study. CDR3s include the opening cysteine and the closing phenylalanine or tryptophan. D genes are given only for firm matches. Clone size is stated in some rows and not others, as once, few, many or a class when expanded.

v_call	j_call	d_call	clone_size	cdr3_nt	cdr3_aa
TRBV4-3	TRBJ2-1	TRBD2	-	TGCGCCAGCAGCCAAGATGGGCTAGCGGAACTGAGCTCCTACAATGAGCAGTTCTTC	CASSQDGLAELSSYNEQFF
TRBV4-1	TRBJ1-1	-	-	TGCGCCAGCAGCCAAGCCCCGGGACGGGGGGGGAACACTGAAGCTTTCTTT	CASSQAPGRGGNTEAFF
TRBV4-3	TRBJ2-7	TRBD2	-	TGCGCCAGCAGCCAAGAAGTGGGTGTAGCGGGCGCCTCCTACGAGCAGTACTTC	CASSQEVGVAGASYEQYF
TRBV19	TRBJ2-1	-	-	TGTGCCAGTAGCGCTATTGTCTACAATGAGCAGTTCTTC	CASSAIVYNEQFF
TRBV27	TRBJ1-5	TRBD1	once	TGTGCCAGCGGGGAGACAGGGTTTGGGAATCAGCCCCAGCATTTT	CASGETGFGNQPQHF
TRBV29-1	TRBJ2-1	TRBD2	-	TGCAGCGTTGACCCTTGGCGGGGGACCTACAATGAGCAGTTCTTC	CSVDPWRGTYNEQFF
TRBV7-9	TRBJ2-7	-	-	TGTGCCAGCAGCAGAGGCGGACAAGGCCCAACCCCCTACGAGCAGTACTTC	CASSRGGQGPTPYEQYF
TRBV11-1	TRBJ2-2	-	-	TGTGCCAGCAGCTTAGGAAACAGGCCTACTGCGAACACCGGGGAGCTGTTTTTT	CASSLGNRPTANTGELFF
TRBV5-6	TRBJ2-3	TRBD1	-	TGTGCCAGCAGCCTGCCGGGACAGGGAAATACAGATACGCAGTATTTT	CASSLPGQGNTDTQYF
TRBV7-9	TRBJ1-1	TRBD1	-	TGTTCGGTGGACAGGGGTATCACTGAAGCTTTCTTT	CSVDRGITEAFF
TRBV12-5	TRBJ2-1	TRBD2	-	TGTGCTAGTGGACCCGATTCTAGCGGGAGGTTTAATGAGCAGTTCTTC	CASGPDSSGRFNEQFF
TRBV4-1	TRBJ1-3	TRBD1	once	TGCGCCAGCAGCCAAGAGAAGGGGGTGGACAGGGGGCCTGGAAACACCATATATTTT	CASSQEKGVDRGPGNTIYF
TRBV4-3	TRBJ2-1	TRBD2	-	TGCGCCAGCAGCCAAGATCTCGTCGGGGGGTCCCCCTACAATGAGCAGTTCTTC	CASSQDLVGGSPYNEQFF
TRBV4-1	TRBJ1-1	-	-	TGCGCCAGCAGGTCAGGGATGAACACTGAAGCTTTCTTT	CASRSGMNTEAFF
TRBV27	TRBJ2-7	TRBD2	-	TGTGCCAGCAGTCCCTGGGGGCTAGCGGGAAGACACTACGAGCAGTACTTC	CASSPWGLAGRHYEQYF